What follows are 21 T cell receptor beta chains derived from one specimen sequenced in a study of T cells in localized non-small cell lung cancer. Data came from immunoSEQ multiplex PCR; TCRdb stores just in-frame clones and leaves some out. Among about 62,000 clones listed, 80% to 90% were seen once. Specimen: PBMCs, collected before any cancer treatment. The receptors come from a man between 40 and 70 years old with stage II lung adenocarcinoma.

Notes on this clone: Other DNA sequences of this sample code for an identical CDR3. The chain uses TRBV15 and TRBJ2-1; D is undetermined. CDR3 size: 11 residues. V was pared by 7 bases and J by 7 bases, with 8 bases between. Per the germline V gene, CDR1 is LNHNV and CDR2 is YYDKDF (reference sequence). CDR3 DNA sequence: TGTGCCACCACCGATCTTAATGAGCAGTTCTTC. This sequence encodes CATTDLNEQFF.

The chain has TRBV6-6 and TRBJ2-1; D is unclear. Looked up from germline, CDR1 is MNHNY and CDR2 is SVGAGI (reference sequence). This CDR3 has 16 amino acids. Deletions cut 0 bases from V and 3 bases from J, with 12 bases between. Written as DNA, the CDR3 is TGTGCCAGCAGTTACTCCCAAGATTTCTTCTACAATGAGCAGTTCTTC. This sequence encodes CASSYSQDFFYNEQFF.

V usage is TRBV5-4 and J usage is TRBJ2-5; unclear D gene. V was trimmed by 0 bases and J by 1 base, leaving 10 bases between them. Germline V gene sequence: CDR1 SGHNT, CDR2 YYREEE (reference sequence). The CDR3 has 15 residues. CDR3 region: CASSLVLAGQETQYF. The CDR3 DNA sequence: TGTGCCAGCAGCTTGGTATTAGCTGGCCAAGAGACCCAGTACTTC.

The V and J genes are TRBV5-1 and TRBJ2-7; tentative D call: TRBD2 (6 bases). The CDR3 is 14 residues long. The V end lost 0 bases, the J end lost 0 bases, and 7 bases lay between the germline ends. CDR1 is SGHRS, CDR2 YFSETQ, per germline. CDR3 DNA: TGCGCCAGCAGCTTGGCGGGACTCTCCTACGAGCAGTACTTC. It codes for CASSLAGLSYEQYF.

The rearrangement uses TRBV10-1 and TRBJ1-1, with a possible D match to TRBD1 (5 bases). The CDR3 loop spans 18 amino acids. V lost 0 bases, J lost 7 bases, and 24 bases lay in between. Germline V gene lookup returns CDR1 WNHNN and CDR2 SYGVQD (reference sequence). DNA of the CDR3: TGCGCCAGCAGTGAGTCAATCCGGCGGAGGGGCGAATATAGTGAAGCTTTCTTT. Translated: CASSESIRRRGEYSEAFF.

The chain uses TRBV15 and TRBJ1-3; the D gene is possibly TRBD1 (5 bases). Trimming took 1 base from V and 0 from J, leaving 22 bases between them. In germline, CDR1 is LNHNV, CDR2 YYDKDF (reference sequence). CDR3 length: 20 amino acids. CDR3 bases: TGTGCCACCAGCAGAGTGGGCCACGGGGCAGGGCTTCGCTCTGGAAACACCATATATTTT. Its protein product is CATSRVGHGAGLRSGNTIYF.

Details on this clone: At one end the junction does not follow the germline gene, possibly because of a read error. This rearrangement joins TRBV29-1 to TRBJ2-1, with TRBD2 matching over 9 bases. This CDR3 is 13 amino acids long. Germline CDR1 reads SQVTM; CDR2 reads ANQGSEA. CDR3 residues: CSVEDRLAGLRIF. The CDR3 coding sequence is TGCAGCGTTGAAGATCGCCTAGCGGGGTTAAGGATCTTC.

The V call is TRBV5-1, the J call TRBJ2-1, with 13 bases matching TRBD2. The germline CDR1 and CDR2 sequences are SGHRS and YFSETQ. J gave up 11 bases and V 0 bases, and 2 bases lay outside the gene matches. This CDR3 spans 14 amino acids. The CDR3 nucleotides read TGCGCCAGCAGCTTGGAGGGACTAGCGGGAAAGCAGTTCTTC. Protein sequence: CASSLEGLAGKQFF.

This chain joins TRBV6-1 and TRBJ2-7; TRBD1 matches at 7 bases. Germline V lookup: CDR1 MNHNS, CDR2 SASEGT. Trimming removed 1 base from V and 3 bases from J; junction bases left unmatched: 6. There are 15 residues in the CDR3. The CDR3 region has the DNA TGTGCCAGCAGTGAAGGTTCGGGACAGATCTACGAGCAGTACTTC. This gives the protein CASSEGSGQIYEQYF.

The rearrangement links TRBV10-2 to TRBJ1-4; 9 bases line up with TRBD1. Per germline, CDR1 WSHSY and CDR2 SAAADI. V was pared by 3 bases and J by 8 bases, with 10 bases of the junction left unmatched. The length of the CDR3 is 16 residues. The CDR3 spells CASSELTGGAEEKLFF. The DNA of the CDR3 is TGCGCCAGCAGTGAATTAACAGGGGGCGCAGAGGAAAAACTGTTTTTT.

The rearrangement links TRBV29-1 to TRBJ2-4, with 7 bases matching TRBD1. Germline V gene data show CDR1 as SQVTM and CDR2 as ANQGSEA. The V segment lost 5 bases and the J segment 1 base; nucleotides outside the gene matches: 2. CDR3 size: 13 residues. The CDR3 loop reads CSVLQGAKNIQYF. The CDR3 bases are TGCAGCGTTCTACAGGGGGCCAAAAACATTCAGTACTTC.

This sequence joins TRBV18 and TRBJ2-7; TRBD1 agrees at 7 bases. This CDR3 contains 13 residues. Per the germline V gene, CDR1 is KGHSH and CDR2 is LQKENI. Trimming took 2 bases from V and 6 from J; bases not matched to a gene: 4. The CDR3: CASSPGRGSEQYF. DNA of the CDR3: TGTGCCAGCTCACCAGGCAGGGGGAGCGAGCAGTACTTC.

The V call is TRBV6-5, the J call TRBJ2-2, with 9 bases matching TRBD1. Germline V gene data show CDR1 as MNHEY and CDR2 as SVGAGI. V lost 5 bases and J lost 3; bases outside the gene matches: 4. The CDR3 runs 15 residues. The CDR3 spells CASSARQGDTGELFF. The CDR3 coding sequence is TGTGCCAGCAGTGCCCGACAGGGGGACACCGGGGAGCTGTTTTTT.

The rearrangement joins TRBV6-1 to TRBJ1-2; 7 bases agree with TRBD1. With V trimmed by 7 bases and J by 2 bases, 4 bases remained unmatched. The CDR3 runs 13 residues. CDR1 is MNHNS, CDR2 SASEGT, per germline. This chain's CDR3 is CASTRDSNYGYTF. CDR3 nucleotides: TGTGCCAGCACCCGGGACAGCAACTATGGCTACACCTTC.

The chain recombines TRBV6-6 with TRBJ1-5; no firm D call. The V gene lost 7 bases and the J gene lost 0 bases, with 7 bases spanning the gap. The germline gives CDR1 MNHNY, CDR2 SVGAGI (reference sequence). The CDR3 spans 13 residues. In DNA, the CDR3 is TGTGCCAGCACCGACAATAGCAATCAGCCCCAGCATTTT. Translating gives CASTDNSNQPQHF.

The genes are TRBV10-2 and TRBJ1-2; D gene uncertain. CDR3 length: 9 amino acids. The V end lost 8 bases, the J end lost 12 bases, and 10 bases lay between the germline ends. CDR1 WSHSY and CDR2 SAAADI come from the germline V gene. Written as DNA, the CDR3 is TGCGCCAGCGGGAGGGAAAACACCTTC. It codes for CASGRENTF.

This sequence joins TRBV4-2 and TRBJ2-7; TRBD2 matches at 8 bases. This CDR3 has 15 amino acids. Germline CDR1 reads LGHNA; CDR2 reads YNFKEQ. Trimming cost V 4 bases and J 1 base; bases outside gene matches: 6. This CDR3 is CASSPHSGGSYEQYF. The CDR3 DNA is TGTGCCAGCAGCCCCCATTCGGGAGGGTCCTACGAGCAGTACTTC.

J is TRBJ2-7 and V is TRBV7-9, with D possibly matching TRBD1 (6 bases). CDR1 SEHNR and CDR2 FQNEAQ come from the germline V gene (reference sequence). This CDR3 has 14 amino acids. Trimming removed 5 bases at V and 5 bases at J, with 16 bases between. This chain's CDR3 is CASSDVGRGDEQYF. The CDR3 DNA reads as TGTGCCAGCAGCGACGTCGGCAGGGGAGACGAGCAGTACTTC.

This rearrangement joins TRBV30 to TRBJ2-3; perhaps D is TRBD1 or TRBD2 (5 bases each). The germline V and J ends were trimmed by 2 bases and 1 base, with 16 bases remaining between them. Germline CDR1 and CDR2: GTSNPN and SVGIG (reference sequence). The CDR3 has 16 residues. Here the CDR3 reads CAWSLLGELGTDTQYF. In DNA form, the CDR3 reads TGTGCCTGGAGTTTGCTAGGGGAGCTGGGCACAGATACGCAGTATTTT.

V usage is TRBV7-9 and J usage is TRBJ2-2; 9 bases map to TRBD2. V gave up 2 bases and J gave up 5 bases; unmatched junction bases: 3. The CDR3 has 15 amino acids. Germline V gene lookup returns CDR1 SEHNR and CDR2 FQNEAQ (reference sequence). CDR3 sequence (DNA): TGTGCCAGCAGCTTAAGTAGCGGGAGTACCGGGGAGCTGTTTTTT. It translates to CASSLSSGSTGELFF. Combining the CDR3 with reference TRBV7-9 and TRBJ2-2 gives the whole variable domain DTGVSQNPRHKITKRGQNVTFRCDPISEHNRLYWYRQTLGQGPEFLTYFQNEAQLEKSRLLSDRFSAERPKGSFSTLEIQRTEQGDSAMYLCASSLSSGSTGELFFGEGSRLTVL.

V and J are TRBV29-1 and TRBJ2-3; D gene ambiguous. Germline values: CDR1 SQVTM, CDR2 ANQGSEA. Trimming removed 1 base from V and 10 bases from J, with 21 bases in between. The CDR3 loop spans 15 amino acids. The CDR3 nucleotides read TGCAGCGTTGAAGGTTACTCGGCCACACCGTTGTCGCAGTATTTT. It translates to CSVEGYSATPLSQYF.